This TCR beta chain is drawn from a study of Graves' ophthalmopathy and Graves' hyperthyroidism. This clonotype was counted at least ten times. Researchers took RNA transcripts and amplified TCR beta CDR3 regions from them. First-round RT-PCR used HTBI primers; second-round multiplex PCR followed. TCRdb independently ran MiXCR on the multiplex PCR reads; one entry per CDR3 protein. This table has about 480,000 distinct CDR3 sequences, over 13% appearing once. Moderate-to-severe activity, CAS ≥3, NOSPECS ≥4 and a duration under 3 months were seen in donors with ophthalmopathy. Germline CDR1 MNHEY, CDR2 SVGEGT. The CDR3 covers 15 residues. The junction had 6 bases not matched to a gene; V was cut back by 5 bases and J by 3 bases.

Sequenced material: blood. The chain has TRBV6-2 or TRBV6-3 and TRBJ2-7; 11 bases align to TRBD1. This TCR was sampled from a woman in her thirties with Graves' ophthalmopathy. CDR3 sequence: CASSRPGQGGYEQYF. The DNA for the CDR3 is TGTGCCAGCAGTAGGCCGGGACAGGGGGGCTACGAGCAGTACTTC.